This TCR beta chain was found in a study of shared clonotypes between healthy human individuals. V dropped 6 bases and J dropped 3 bases, with 14 bases sitting between them. The CDR3 is 14 residues long. CDR1 SGHTA and CDR2 FQGNSA come from the germline V gene. Over several immunoSEQ plates, each subset's genomic DNA was distributed in even portions. Assay: immunoSEQ multiplex PCR; the TCRdb copy retains only in-frame clones and omits some. The sample has around 370,000 clones, about 97% seen once. The TCR comes from a man aged 30-40 years in good health. Sequenced: memory CD8+ T cells sorted from blood. Noted subset: CD45RO+ cells pooled with CCR7-negative TemRA cells. V and J are TRBV7-2 and TRBJ1-1; a weak D match, TRBD1 (6 bases). As DNA, the CDR3 is TGTGCCAGCAGTCACAACAGGGCCGACACTGAAGCTTTCTTT. Protein product: CASSHNRADTEAFF.